The 26 T cell receptor beta chains below come from one sample, sequenced in a study of Graves' ophthalmopathy and Graves' hyperthyroidism. TCR beta CDR3 regions were amplified from RNA transcripts. After a first-round RT-PCR with HTBI primers, a second-round multiplex PCR was run. TCRdb passed the multiplex PCR reads through MiXCR, listing each CDR3 protein once. The table shows 400,000 to 450,000 distinct CDR3 sequences, with roughly 21% occurring only once. Material: peripheral blood. The source is a woman under 30 with stable Graves' hyperthyroidism.

This clonotype was found many times. The chain employs TRBV12-3 or TRBV12-4 and TRBJ1-5, with D tentatively TRBD1 (6 bases). The CDR3 sequence is 13 residues long. Trimming removed 8 bases from V and 5 bases from J, with 13 bases in between. The CDR3 protein is CASAMGADQPQHF. The CDR3 region has the DNA TGTGCCAGCGCCATGGGGGCCGATCAGCCCCAGCATTTT.

The genes are TRBV12-3 or TRBV12-4 and TRBJ2-7, with TRBD2 identical over 7 bases. V shed 2 bases, J shed 3 bases, and the junction held 1 base outside the gene matches. There are 13 residues in the CDR3. CDR3 nucleotides: TGTGCCAGCAGTTTATTAGCGGGCTACGAGCAGTACTTC. This codes for CASSLLAGYEQYF.

Ten or more counts support this clonotype. This chain links TRBV11-2 with TRBJ2-5; D tentatively reads TRBD1 or TRBD2 (5 bases each). The CDR3 totals 16 residues. The V end was cut by 3 bases, the J end by 5 bases, with 19 bases between. Germline loops: CDR1 SGHAT, CDR2 FQNNGV. The DNA of the CDR3 is TGTGCCAGCAGCTTTAGTGGGACCAAACTCCACGAGACCCAGTACTTC. It specifies CASSFSGTKLHETQYF.

The chain links TRBV20-1 to TRBJ2-7, with TRBD2 matching 7 bases. The CDR3 runs 16 residues. The J segment lost 2 bases and the V segment lost 0 bases, leaving 10 bases of the junction unmatched. Per the germline V gene, CDR1 is DFQATT and CDR2 is SNEGSKA (reference sequence). CDR3 nucleotide sequence: TGCAGTGCTAGAGATCAGCCGGGGGGAGCCCCCTACGAGCAGTACTTC. This encodes CSARDQPGGAPYEQYF.

Many counts were recorded for this clonotype. This chain uses TRBV6-1 with TRBJ2-7; D remains ambiguous. The germline CDR1 and CDR2 sequences are MNHNS and SASEGT. Trimming shortened V by 7 bases and J by 2 bases, and 12 bases separated the two germline ends. This CDR3 region has 13 residues. This CDR3 reads CASNGQNTYEQYF. The CDR3 DNA follows: TGTGCCAGCAACGGCCAGAACACCTACGAGCAGTACTTC.

This clonotype was detected a few times. V and J are TRBV29-1 and TRBJ2-7; no definite D call. The CDR3 spans 13 residues. V lost 7 bases and J 0 bases, leaving 13 bases between the germline ends. Germline lookup yields CDR1 SQVTM and CDR2 ANQGSEA. The CDR3 region is CSGPARPSYEQYF. For the CDR3, the DNA is TGCAGCGGCCCCGCAAGACCCTCCTACGAGCAGTACTTC.

Comments on this clonotype: One end of the junction fails to match germline, which may point to a read error. The J gene is TRBJ2-5, the V gene TRBV5-1, with 7 positions matching TRBD2. This CDR3 contains 15 residues. Germline assignment: CDR1 SGHRS and CDR2 YFSETQ. The DNA for the CDR3 is TGCACCAGCAGCTTGGGCGGGAGAAGGGAGGAGACCCAGTACTTC. It translates to CTSSLGGRREETQYF.

This clonotype came up many times. This chain joins TRBV2 and TRBJ2-7, with TRBD2 identical over 11 bases. CDR3 size: 13 residues. V lost 6 bases and J lost 4; bases outside the gene matches: 2. In germline, CDR1 is SNHLY, CDR2 FYNNEI. The CDR3 bases are TGTGCCAGCAGGGGACTAGCGGATTACGAGCAGTACTTC. This sequence encodes CASRGLADYEQYF.

At least ten counts were recorded for this clonotype. The chain is built from TRBV10-3 and TRBJ2-7; TRBD2 agrees at 10 bases. The CDR3 consists of 17 residues. Germline CDR1 is ENHRY and CDR2 is SYGVKD. The trim removed 4 bases at V and 6 bases at J, leaving 15 bases unmatched. The chain's CDR3 is CAISVKFGTSGTPEQYF. The CDR3 bases are TGTGCCATCAGTGTCAAGTTCGGAACTAGCGGGACCCCCGAGCAGTACTTC.

The chain carries TRBV9 and TRBJ1-2, with D possibly TRBD1 on 5 matching bases. V was shortened by 3 bases and J by 0 bases, with 9 bases between the two germline ends. Per germline, CDR1 SGDLS and CDR2 YYNGEE. The length of the CDR3 is 14 residues. This CDR3 is CASSGLTANYGYTF. The CDR3 DNA reads as TGTGCCAGCAGCGGGTTGACAGCTAACTATGGCTACACCTTC.

This clonotype showed up many times. At one of its ends the junction is not consistent with the germline gene, which may arise from a read error. This chain connects TRBV12-3 or TRBV12-4 to TRBJ2-7, with D maybe TRBD2 (5 bases). CDR3 length equals 13 residues. CDR3 sequence reads: CASSLGRDYEQYF. CDR3 DNA: TGTGCCAGCAGCTTAGGCCGGGACTACGAGCAGTACTTC.

CDR3 region: CASSAGVLETQYF. In nucleotides, the CDR3 is TGCGCCAGCAGTGCCGGTGTACTAGAGACCCAGTACTTC. The chain is built from TRBV10-1 and TRBJ2-5; D remains unclear. The V and J ends lost 4 bases and 4 bases respectively, with 10 bases between them. From germline, CDR1 is WNHNN and CDR2 SYGVQD (reference sequence). The length of the CDR3 is 13 residues.

This clonotype was seen at least ten times. The chain employs TRBV29-1 and TRBJ2-5, with 9 bases lining up with TRBD1. After removal of 7 bases from V and 5 bases from J, the junction contained 5 bases not matched to a gene. Germline CDR1 SQVTM, CDR2 ANQGSEA. The CDR3 consists of 12 residues. The CDR3: CSGGQGPETQYF. The CDR3, as DNA: TGCAGCGGGGGACAGGGACCCGAGACCCAGTACTTC. Supplemented by reference TRBV29-1 and TRBJ2-5, the full variable domain reads SAVISQKPSRDICQRGTSLTIQCQVDSQVTMMFWYRQQPGQSLTLIATANQGSEATYESGFVIDKFPISRPNLTFSTLTVSNMSPEDSSIYLCSGGQGPETQYFGPGTRLLVL.

This clonotype has only a few counts. The V call is TRBV7-9, the J call TRBJ2-6; the D gene is possibly TRBD1 (6 bases). Trimming stripped 5 bases from V and 4 bases from J, with 12 bases between. This CDR3 is built from 15 residues. The V gene's germline CDR1 is SEHNR and CDR2 FQNEAQ (reference sequence). DNA of the CDR3: TGTGCCAGCAGCCCCCAGGGGTCGGGGGCCAACGTCCTGACTTTC. Its protein product is CASSPQGSGANVLTF.

This clonotype has at least ten counts. The V gene is TRBV7-2, the J gene TRBJ2-4, with D perhaps matching TRBD2 (6 bases). Germline CDR1 reads SGHTA; CDR2 reads FQGNSA. Trimming pared 2 bases from V and 0 bases from J, leaving 11 bases between. This CDR3 is built from 16 residues. In nucleotides, the CDR3 is TGTGCCAGCAGCTTATGGCAGGGACTAGCCAAAAACATTCAGTACTTC. Protein product: CASSLWQGLAKNIQYF.

This clonotype was seen many times. The chain couples TRBV5-1 to TRBJ2-7; D is perhaps TRBD1 (6 bases). The V gene's germline CDR1 is SGHRS and CDR2 YFSETQ. Trimming stripped 0 bases from V and 2 bases from J, with 18 bases between. CDR3 size: 17 residues. CDR3 in DNA: TGCGCCAGCAGCTTGGGGTTAAATACAGGGATCCCCTACGAGCAGTACTTC. Protein sequence: CASSLGLNTGIPYEQYF. Using reference TRBV5-1 and TRBJ2-7 for the parts outside the CDR3, the full variable domain is KAGVTQTPRYLIKTRGQQVTLSCSPISGHRSVSWYQQTPGQGLQFLFEYFSETQRNKGNFPGRFSGRQFSNSRSEMNVSTLELGDSALYLCASSLGLNTGIPYEQYFGPGTRLTVT.

Concerning this clonotype: Because it lacks the conserved phenylalanine or tryptophan at the end, this CDR3 is likely a read error. The genes are TRBV6-1 and TRBJ2-7; 9 bases agree with TRBD1. CDR3 length equals 14 residues. J gave up 4 bases and V 6 bases, and 7 bases lay outside the gene matches. From germline, CDR1 is MNHNS and CDR2 SASEGT. The CDR3 coding sequence is TGTGCCAGCAGCCGTCGGACAGGGGTGTACGAGCAGTACTAC. Protein sequence: CASSRRTGVYEQYY.

The chain recombines TRBV20-1 with TRBJ2-7; 9 bases line up with TRBD1. This CDR3 contains 15 residues. With V trimmed by 0 bases and J by 5 bases, 8 bases remained unmatched. Germline values: CDR1 DFQATT, CDR2 SNEGSKA (reference sequence). The CDR3 loop is CSARDNDRGLDEQYF. The CDR3 coding sequence is TGCAGTGCTAGAGATAATGACAGGGGGTTAGACGAGCAGTACTTC.

The rearrangement joins TRBV30 to TRBJ2-5; tentative D call: TRBD2 (6 bases). In germline, CDR1 is GTSNPN, CDR2 SVGIG (reference sequence). This CDR3 comprises 14 residues. V lost 0 bases, J lost 5 bases, and 13 bases lay in between. CDR3 DNA: TGTGCCTGGAGTGTCGGGCGCGGGGCCGAGACCCAGTACTTC. Encoded protein: CAWSVGRGAETQYF.

The rearrangement links TRBV28 to TRBJ2-5; 9 bases fit TRBD2. The trim removed 6 bases at V and 5 bases at J, leaving 7 bases unmatched. The germline V gene encodes CDR1 MDHEN and CDR2 SYDVKM. The CDR3 has 14 residues. CDR3 nucleotides: TGTGCCAGCAGCATAGCGGGGGACGGGGAGACCCAGTACTTC. This codes for CASSIAGDGETQYF.

V and J are TRBV12-3 or TRBV12-4 and TRBJ1-5, with D hard to call. The CDR3 is 12 residues long. V lost 6 bases, J lost 7 bases, and 10 bases lay in between. This CDR3 reads CASSPSRQPQHF. For the CDR3, the DNA is TGTGCCAGCAGCCCCTCGAGGCAGCCCCAGCATTTT.

This clonotype was observed at least ten times. The chain recombines TRBV6-5 with TRBJ1-2, with D perhaps TRBD1 (5 bases). The CDR3 has 13 residues. CDR1 is MNHEY and CDR2 is SVGAGI in the germline V gene. V was clipped by 2 bases and J by 4 bases, with 8 bases between them. CDR3 DNA: TGTGCCAGCAGTTACGGTGGGGGCTATGGCTACACCTTC. It yields the protein CASSYGGGYGYTF.

Ten or more counts support this clonotype. The V call is TRBV28, the J call TRBJ2-7; TRBD2 might be the D (5 bases). Between the trimmed V and J ends, which lost 1 base and 3 bases, there was a span of 22 bases. This CDR3 comprises 18 residues. Germline V gives CDR1 MDHEN, CDR2 SYDVKM. CDR3 DNA sequence: TGTGCCAGCAGTTTATACGTAGGGAGAAAAGCGAGAGGCTACGAGCAGTACTTC. It translates to CASSLYVGRKARGYEQYF. The full variable domain, its missing parts supplied by reference TRBV28 and TRBJ2-7, is DVKVTQSSRYLVKRTGEKVFLECVQDMDHENMFWYRQDPGLGLRLIYFSYDVKMKEKGDIPEGYSVSREKKERFSLILESASTNQTSMYLCASSLYVGRKARGYEQYFGPGTRLTVT.

The chain has TRBV20-1 and TRBJ1-1; D is ambiguous. Trimming removed 1 base from V and 4 bases from J, with 10 bases in between. The CDR3 totals 13 residues. The V gene's germline CDR1 is DFQATT and CDR2 SNEGSKA (reference sequence). The CDR3 region is CSARAPPSTEAFF. CDR3 DNA sequence: TGCAGTGCTAGAGCTCCCCCGAGCACTGAAGCTTTCTTT.

This chain connects TRBV11-2 to TRBJ2-2; 11 nucleotides agree with TRBD2. The V gene's germline CDR1 is SGHAT and CDR2 FQNNGV. The J segment lost 4 bases and the V segment lost 8 bases, leaving 12 bases of the junction unmatched. This CDR3 contains 17 residues. CDR3 coding DNA: TGTGCCAGCCGCACTCATAGGCTAGCGGGAGGCACCGGGGAGCTGTTTTTT. Translated: CASRTHRLAGGTGELFF.

Ten or more counts support this clonotype. In DNA, the CDR3 is TGCGCCAGCAGCCCCCAGGGGGATTCCTACGAGCAGTACTTC. Translation gives CASSPQGDSYEQYF. This chain uses TRBV5-1 with TRBJ2-7; TRBD1 matches 7 bases. The CDR3 has 14 amino acids. V lost 4 bases, J lost 1 base, and 5 bases stayed unmatched. Germline values: CDR1 SGHRS, CDR2 YFSETQ.